What follows are 17 T cell receptor beta chains derived from one specimen sequenced in a study of early T cells in non-severe SARS-CoV-2 infection. TCRdb analysed the 5' RACE reads with MiXCR anew, one entry per CDR3 protein. The profile shows 35,000 to 50,000 distinct CDR3 sequences, 20% to 25% of them singletons. The material was whole blood, obtained at baseline. Receptors were obtained from an adult who was a healthcare worker with PCR-confirmed SARS-CoV-2 infection or an uninfected control (not recorded which).

V gene TRBV7-9 combines with J gene TRBJ1-2, with D tentatively TRBD1 (5 bases). V dropped 1 base and J dropped 7 bases, with 13 bases sitting between them. This CDR3 comprises 14 residues. Per germline, CDR1 SEHNR and CDR2 FQNEAQ (reference sequence). CDR3 residues: CASSLVAGSPGYTF. The CDR3 DNA follows: TGTGCCAGCAGCTTAGTAGCAGGGTCCCCTGGCTACACCTTC.

This chain uses TRBV20-1 with TRBJ2-5; tentatively, D is TRBD2 (5 bases). This CDR3 is 13 amino acids long. Germline V gene sequence: CDR1 DFQATT, CDR2 SNEGSKA (reference sequence). The V end lost 3 bases, the J end lost 5 bases, and 13 bases lay between the germline ends. DNA of the CDR3: TGCAGTGCTAGGGCCTCTCAGCGGGAGACCCAGTACTTC. As protein: CSARASQRETQYF.

This clonotype was seen more than once but under ten times. The V call is TRBV5-6, the J call TRBJ1-2, with no clear D. CDR3 length: 12 residues. The V and J ends lost 0 bases and 6 bases respectively, with 6 bases between them. Germline CDR1 is SGHDT and CDR2 is YYEEEE. The CDR3 region is CASSLGSDGYTF. CDR3 bases: TGTGCCAGCAGCTTGGGGAGCGATGGCTACACCTTC.

The chain employs TRBV2 and TRBJ1-2; no reliable D call. In germline, CDR1 is SNHLY, CDR2 FYNNEI. The germline V and J ends were trimmed by 2 bases and 4 bases, with 8 bases remaining between them. The CDR3 runs to 13 residues. CDR3: CASSERQAYGYTF. In nucleotides, the CDR3 is TGTGCCAGCAGTGAAAGGCAGGCCTATGGCTACACCTTC.

This chain links TRBV6-5 with TRBJ1-1; D may be TRBD1 (6 bases). The CDR3 extends over 13 amino acids. CDR1 is MNHEY and CDR2 is SVGAGI in the germline V gene. V shed 2 bases and J shed 10 bases, with 14 bases lying between them. CDR3 in amino acids: CASSYADSLRAFF. The CDR3 DNA follows: TGTGCCAGCAGTTACGCGGACAGCCTGCGAGCTTTCTTT.

This chain joins TRBV11-2 and TRBJ2-7, with D possibly being TRBD2 (6 bases). V lost 3 bases and J lost 4, with 7 bases in between. This CDR3 is built from 12 residues. CDR1 is SGHAT and CDR2 is FQNNGV in the germline V gene. The CDR3: CASSFGGYEQYF. CDR3 coding DNA: TGTGCCAGCAGCTTTGGGGGGTACGAGCAGTACTTC.

The V and J genes are TRBV11-2 and TRBJ2-7; 8 bases agree with TRBD2. V shed 5 bases, J shed 7 bases, and the junction held 10 bases outside the gene matches. The length of the CDR3 is 14 residues. Germline-derived CDR1 and CDR2 are SGHAT and FQNNGV. The CDR3 DNA follows: TGTGCCAGCAGCCCCCATTCGGGAGGGTGGGAGCAGTACTTC. The encoded protein is CASSPHSGGWEQYF.

This clonotype has at least ten counts. The chain is built from TRBV5-1 and TRBJ1-2; no reliable D call. V was pared by 0 bases and J by 5 bases, with 14 bases between. In germline, CDR1 is SGHRS, CDR2 YFSETQ. The length of the CDR3 is 15 residues. CDR3 sequence reads: CASSLGSGLGYGYTF. The CDR3 bases are TGCGCCAGCAGCTTGGGAAGCGGTTTGGGGTATGGCTACACCTTC.

The chain uses TRBV6-2 or TRBV6-3 and TRBJ1-1; D uncertain. Trimming stripped 6 bases from V and 0 bases from J, with 8 bases between. Germline V gene lookup returns CDR1 MNHEY and CDR2 SVGEGT. CDR3 length equals 13 residues. The CDR3 region has the DNA TGTGCCAGCAGGGGTATCCTGAACACTGAAGCTTTCTTT. It encodes CASRGILNTEAFF.

This clonotype was counted only a few times. The chain carries TRBV5-1 and TRBJ1-6; D unclear. The length of the CDR3 is 12 residues. Germline V CDR1 and CDR2: SGHRS, YFSETQ. The ends were cut back, 4 bases at V and 10 bases at J, with 9 bases in the middle. The CDR3 region is CASSPTGSPLHF. Written as DNA, the CDR3 is TGCGCCAGCAGCCCCACGGGCTCACCCCTCCACTTT.

This clonotype has more than one count but fewer than ten. This sequence joins TRBV7-8 and TRBJ2-7, with D tentatively TRBD1 (6 bases). Germline values: CDR1 SGHVS, CDR2 FQNEAQ. V shed 2 bases and J shed 2 bases, with 10 bases lying between them. This CDR3 is 14 amino acids long. In DNA, the CDR3 is TGTGCCAGCAGCTTAACGACAGGTCCCTACGAGCAGTACTTC. Protein product: CASSLTTGPYEQYF.

This clonotype was seen more than once but under ten times. The chain carries TRBV2 and TRBJ2-5; D is ambiguous. V lost 7 bases and J 5 bases, leaving 17 bases between the germline ends. This CDR3 comprises 14 residues. Germline V gene data show CDR1 as SNHLY and CDR2 as FYNNEI. CDR3 sequence: CASKGWANGETQYF. The DNA for the CDR3 is TGTGCCAGCAAAGGCTGGGCGAACGGCGAGACCCAGTACTTC.

In the case of this clonotype: No conserved phenylalanine or tryptophan is present at the end of the CDR3, so a read error is the likely explanation. The rearrangement links TRBV6-4 to TRBJ2-7, with 7 bases aligning to TRBD2. V shed 3 bases and J 5 bases; nucleotides not matched to a gene: 13. The CDR3 is made up of 16 amino acids. Germline CDR1 is MRHNA and CDR2 is SNTAGT. CDR3 protein: CASSDPRLAAANEQYY. In DNA form, the CDR3 reads TGTGCCAGCAGTGATCCTAGACTAGCAGCCGCGAACGAGCAGTACTAC.

In nucleotides, the CDR3 is TGTGCCAGCAATACTCAGGGGAACAACTATGGCTACACCTTC. It codes for CASNTQGNNYGYTF. The chain is built from TRBV5-6 and TRBJ1-2, with D maybe TRBD1 (6 bases). The V end was cut by 6 bases, the J end by 2 bases, with 14 bases between. CDR1 and CDR2 from the germline V gene are SGHDT and YYEEEE. This CDR3 is built from 14 residues.

This clonotype was counted many times. The chain employs TRBV11-2 and TRBJ2-5, with 7 bases that match TRBD2. There are 14 residues in the CDR3. The V gene end was trimmed by 3 bases and the J gene end by 2 bases; junction bases not matched to a gene: 3. Germline CDR1 reads SGHAT; CDR2 reads FQNNGV. The CDR3 DNA sequence: TGTGCCAGCAGCTTCTCCGGGGGGCAAGAGACCCAGTACTTC. Protein product: CASSFSGGQETQYF.

This clonotype occurred a few times. The chain uses TRBV3-1 and TRBJ2-7, with 8 nucleotides matching TRBD1. Trimming took 4 bases from V and 2 from J; bases not matched to a gene: 7. The CDR3 has 15 amino acids. Germline-derived CDR1 and CDR2 are LGHDT and YNNKEL (reference sequence). The CDR3 here is CASSPDRGRTYEQYF. The CDR3 nucleotides are TGTGCCAGCAGCCCCGACAGGGGCCGAACCTACGAGCAGTACTTC.

V gene TRBV7-2 combines with J gene TRBJ2-5; D possibly corresponds to TRBD2 (7 bases). This CDR3 spans 15 amino acids. Germline CDR1 is SGHTA and CDR2 is FQGNSA. V was cut by 5 bases and J by 4 bases, with 17 bases left in between. For the CDR3, the DNA is TGTGCCAGCAGCGCAGAAATCGGGGGGCTAGAGACCCAGTACTTC. This translates into CASSAEIGGLETQYF.